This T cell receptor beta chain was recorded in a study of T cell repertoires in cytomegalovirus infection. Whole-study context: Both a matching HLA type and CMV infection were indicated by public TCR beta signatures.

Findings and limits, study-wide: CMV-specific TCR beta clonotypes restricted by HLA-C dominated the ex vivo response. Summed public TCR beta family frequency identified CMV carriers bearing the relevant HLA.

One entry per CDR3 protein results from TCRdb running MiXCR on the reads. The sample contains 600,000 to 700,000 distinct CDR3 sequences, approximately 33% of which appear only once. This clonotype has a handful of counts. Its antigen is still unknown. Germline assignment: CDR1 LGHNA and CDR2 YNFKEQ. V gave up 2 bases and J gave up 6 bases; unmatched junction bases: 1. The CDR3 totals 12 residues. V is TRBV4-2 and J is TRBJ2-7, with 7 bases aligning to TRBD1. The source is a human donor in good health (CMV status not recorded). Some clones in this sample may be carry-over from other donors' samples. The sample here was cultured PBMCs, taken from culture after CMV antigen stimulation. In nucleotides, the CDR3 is TGTGCCAGCAGCCAACCAGGGGGCGAGCAGTACTTC. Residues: CASSQPGGEQYF.